A selection of T cell receptor beta chains follows, all from one sample in a study of cytomegalovirus exposure and HLA in healthy donors. Profiled with immunoSEQ multiplex PCR; TCRdb holds only in-frame clones, not every one. The data show about 130,000 clones, 65% to 80% seen once. Sequenced sample: PBMCs. All receptors come from a human donor in good health. Each CDR3 is given with its conserved first and last residue. Fields, in order: V gene, J gene, clone size, D gene, CDR3 protein, CDR3 DNA. The D gene is left open where the match is weak. Expanded clones are given a class, and other clones once, few, many or no size at all.

v_gene: TRBV6-1
j_gene: TRBJ1-4
abundance: few
d_gene: NA
CDR3aa: CARCRTGLNEKLFF
CDR3nt: TGTGCCAGATGTCGTACAGGGCTTAATGAAAAACTGTTTTTT

v_gene: TRBV28
j_gene: TRBJ1-2
abundance: NA
d_gene: NA
CDR3aa: CASSFDGAIDGYTF
CDR3nt: TGTGCCAGCAGTTTTGATGGGGCAATCGATGGCTACACCTTC

v_gene: TRBV7-9
j_gene: TRBJ2-7
abundance: once
d_gene: TRBD2
CDR3aa: CASSFGTSGYEQYF
CDR3nt: TGTGCCAGCAGCTTTGGGACTAGCGGCTACGAGCAGTACTTC

v_gene: TRBV15
j_gene: TRBJ1-5
abundance: NA
d_gene: TRBD1
CDR3aa: CATSSETGTGAFNQPQHF
CDR3nt: TGTGCCACCAGCTCTGAAACCGGGACAGGGGCCTTCAATCAGCCCCAGCATTTT

v_gene: TRBV6-5
j_gene: TRBJ1-5
abundance: NA
d_gene: NA
CDR3aa: CASATTYSNQPQHF
CDR3nt: TGTGCCAGCGCGACTACTTATAGCAATCAGCCCCAGCATTTT

v_gene: TRBV7-6
j_gene: TRBJ2-1
abundance: NA
d_gene: NA
CDR3aa: CASSLAPWQDLYNEQFF
CDR3nt: TGTGCCAGCAGCTTAGCGCCGTGGCAGGACTTATACAATGAGCAGTTCTTC

v_gene: TRBV7-9
j_gene: TRBJ2-5
abundance: NA
d_gene: NA
CDR3aa: CASSLVTGLRGETQYF
CDR3nt: TGTGCCAGCAGCTTAGTGACGGGCCTCAGGGGAGAGACCCAGTACTTC

v_gene: TRBV7-2
j_gene: TRBJ2-7
abundance: NA
d_gene: NA
CDR3aa: CASSSVIYEQYF
CDR3nt: TGTGCCAGCAGCTCTGTTATCTACGAGCAGTACTTC

v_gene: TRBV2
j_gene: TRBJ1-3
abundance: NA
d_gene: NA
CDR3aa: CASSVFYGASGNTIYF
CDR3nt: TGTGCCAGCAGTGTTTTTTATGGGGCCTCTGGAAACACCATATATTTT

v_gene: TRBV5-6
j_gene: TRBJ1-2
abundance: NA
d_gene: NA
CDR3aa: CASSYGSERGYTF
CDR3nt: TGTGCCAGCAGCTACGGGTCCGAGAGGGGCTACACCTTC

v_gene: TRBV5-1
j_gene: TRBJ2-2
abundance: NA
d_gene: TRBD1
CDR3aa: CASERDRGLTGELFF
CDR3nt: TGCGCCAGCGAGCGGGACAGGGGATTGACCGGGGAGCTGTTTTTT

v_gene: TRBV19
j_gene: TRBJ1-2
abundance: once
d_gene: NA
CDR3aa: CASNRASGIYGYTF
CDR3nt: TGTGCCAGTAATAGGGCGTCCGGGATCTATGGCTACACCTTC

v_gene: TRBV7-2
j_gene: TRBJ2-3
abundance: NA
d_gene: NA
CDR3aa: CASSLEAARTDTQYF
CDR3nt: TGTGCCAGCAGCTTAGAAGCGGCGCGCACAGATACGCAGTATTTT

v_gene: TRBV5-8
j_gene: TRBJ2-7
abundance: NA
d_gene: NA
CDR3aa: CASSLWGGHQTYEQYF
CDR3nt: TGTGCCAGCAGCCTCTGGGGGGGACATCAAACCTACGAGCAGTACTTC

v_gene: TRBV28
j_gene: TRBJ1-1
abundance: NA
d_gene: NA
CDR3aa: CASSAINTEAFF
CDR3nt: TGTGCCAGCAGTGCTATTAACACTGAAGCTTTCTTT

v_gene: TRBV4-2
j_gene: TRBJ2-5
abundance: NA
d_gene: TRBD2
CDR3aa: CASSQDGTSGETQYF
CDR3nt: TGTGCCAGCAGCCAAGACGGGACTAGCGGGGAGACCCAGTACTTC

v_gene: TRBV15
j_gene: TRBJ2-3
abundance: once
d_gene: NA
CDR3aa: CATGDFSTDTQYF
CDR3nt: TGTGCCACCGGGGACTTTAGCACAGATACGCAGTATTTT

v_gene: TRBV27
j_gene: TRBJ2-7
abundance: NA
d_gene: NA
CDR3aa: CAGSFSTGIDEQYF
CDR3nt: TGTGCCGGCAGTTTCTCCACGGGGATTGACGAGCAGTACTTC

v_gene: TRBV27
j_gene: TRBJ1-2
abundance: NA
d_gene: TRBD1
CDR3aa: CASSPLQGNYGYTF
CDR3nt: TGTGCCAGCAGTCCCCTACAGGGGAACTATGGCTACACCTTC

v_gene: TRBV27
j_gene: TRBJ1-2
abundance: NA
d_gene: TRBD1
CDR3aa: CASRDRGYGYTF
CDR3nt: TGTGCCAGCAGGGACAGGGGTTATGGCTACACCTTC

v_gene: TRBV7-9
j_gene: TRBJ2-1
abundance: once
d_gene: NA
CDR3aa: CSSSAEYSGQFF
CDR3nt: TGTTCCAGCAGCGCCGAGTACTCTGGGCAGTTCTTC

v_gene: TRBV7-2
j_gene: TRBJ2-7
abundance: NA
d_gene: NA
CDR3aa: CASSLLSVSAYEQYF
CDR3nt: TGTGCCAGCAGCTTACTTTCGGTCTCGGCCTACGAGCAGTACTTC

v_gene: TRBV7-9
j_gene: TRBJ1-2
abundance: NA
d_gene: TRBD1
CDR3aa: CASSLIGTGDDGYTF
CDR3nt: TGTGCCAGCAGCTTAATTGGGACAGGGGACGATGGCTACACCTTC

v_gene: TRBV7-6
j_gene: TRBJ2-7
abundance: NA
d_gene: TRBD1
CDR3aa: CASSLGVGTGGSEQYF
CDR3nt: TGTGCCAGCAGCTTAGGGGTCGGGACAGGAGGCTCTGAGCAGTACTTC

v_gene: TRBV12-5
j_gene: TRBJ1-4
abundance: NA
d_gene: NA
CDR3aa: CASGLVQGALEKLFF
CDR3nt: TGTGCTAGTGGTTTGGTACAGGGTGCGCTCGAAAAACTGTTTTTT

v_gene: TRBV5-1
j_gene: TRBJ1-1
abundance: NA
d_gene: TRBD1
CDR3aa: CASTDTGGTGAFF
CDR3nt: TGCGCCAGCACCGACACAGGGGGTACGGGAGCTTTCTTT

v_gene: TRBV7-6
j_gene: TRBJ2-2
abundance: NA
d_gene: TRBD2
CDR3aa: CASSALAGGTGELFF
CDR3nt: TGTGCCAGCAGCGCTCTAGCGGGGGGAACCGGGGAGCTGTTTTTT

v_gene: TRBV5-1
j_gene: TRBJ2-7
abundance: NA
d_gene: NA
CDR3aa: CASSARQEYTYEQYF
CDR3nt: TGCGCCAGCAGCGCTCGACAGGAATACACCTACGAGCAGTACTTC

v_gene: TRBV7-9
j_gene: TRBJ2-7
abundance: few
d_gene: NA
CDR3aa: CASSLLREQYEQYF
CDR3nt: TGTGCCAGCAGCCTCCTGAGGGAACAGTACGAGCAGTACTTC

v_gene: TRBV28
j_gene: TRBJ2-7
abundance: NA
d_gene: TRBD1
CDR3aa: CASTDRDHSYEQYF
CDR3nt: TGTGCCAGCACTGACAGGGACCACTCCTACGAGCAGTACTTC

v_gene: TRBV5-1
j_gene: TRBJ1-4
abundance: few
d_gene: NA
CDR3aa: CASRLSTGVNEKLFF
CDR3nt: TGCGCCAGCAGATTGTCGACAGGTGTCAATGAGAAACTGTTTTTT

v_gene: TRBV10-3
j_gene: TRBJ1-1
abundance: NA
d_gene: NA
CDR3aa: CAISLTDMDRGAFF
CDR3nt: TGTGCCATCAGTCTAACCGATATGGACAGAGGCGCTTTCTTT

v_gene: TRBV2
j_gene: TRBJ2-2
abundance: NA
d_gene: NA
CDR3aa: CASGADTGELFF
CDR3nt: TGTGCCAGCGGGGCGGACACCGGGGAGCTGTTTTTT

v_gene: TRBV27
j_gene: TRBJ2-2
abundance: once
d_gene: NA
CDR3aa: CASKNGGEDELFF
CDR3nt: TGTGCCAGCAAGAATGGGGGCGAAGACGAGCTGTTTTTT

v_gene: TRBV5-6
j_gene: TRBJ1-2
abundance: NA
d_gene: NA
CDR3aa: CASSLADNYGYTF
CDR3nt: TGTGCCAGCAGCTTGGCAGATAACTATGGCTACACCTTC

v_gene: TRBV6-5
j_gene: TRBJ1-1
abundance: NA
d_gene: NA
CDR3aa: CASSPSTGLGTEAFF
CDR3nt: TGTGCCAGCAGTCCCAGCACAGGGTTGGGCACTGAAGCTTTCTTT

v_gene: TRBV6-5
j_gene: TRBJ2-2
abundance: NA
d_gene: NA
CDR3aa: CASSYELSNTGELFF
CDR3nt: TGTGCCAGCAGTTATGAACTTTCGAACACCGGGGAGCTGTTTTTT

v_gene: TRBV7-8
j_gene: TRBJ2-7
abundance: once
d_gene: NA
CDR3aa: CASSPGSYEQYF
CDR3nt: TGTGCCAGCAGCCCCGGCTCCTACGAGCAGTACTTC

v_gene: TRBV19
j_gene: TRBJ1-2
abundance: once
d_gene: NA
CDR3aa: CAVSRGYGYTF
CDR3nt: TGTGCCGTCAGCAGGGGCTATGGCTACACCTTC

v_gene: TRBV15
j_gene: TRBJ1-3
abundance: NA
d_gene: NA
CDR3aa: CATRNSGNTIYF
CDR3nt: TGTGCCACCCGTAACTCTGGAAACACCATATATTTT

v_gene: TRBV14
j_gene: TRBJ2-5
abundance: NA
d_gene: TRBD2
CDR3aa: CASSQGLAGQETQYF
CDR3nt: TGTGCCAGCAGCCAGGGCCTAGCGGGCCAAGAGACCCAGTACTTC

v_gene: TRBV7-2
j_gene: TRBJ1-1
abundance: NA
d_gene: TRBD1
CDR3aa: CASSPGTVRTEAFF
CDR3nt: TGTGCCAGCAGCCCCGGGACAGTCCGTACTGAAGCTTTCTTT

v_gene: TRBV6-5
j_gene: TRBJ2-3
abundance: NA
d_gene: NA
CDR3aa: CASSSDGRVGDTQYF
CDR3nt: TGTGCCAGCAGTTCGGATGGCAGGGTTGGAGATACGCAGTATTTT

v_gene: TRBV5-8
j_gene: TRBJ1-5
abundance: NA
d_gene: TRBD1
CDR3aa: CASSNRGRVDSNQPQHF
CDR3nt: TGTGCCAGCAGCAACAGGGGGCGAGTAGATAGCAATCAGCCCCAGCATTTT

v_gene: TRBV6-1
j_gene: TRBJ1-2
abundance: few
d_gene: TRBD1
CDR3aa: CASSEGGDRNGYTF
CDR3nt: TGTGCCAGCAGTGAAGGGGGGGACAGGAATGGCTACACCTTC

v_gene: TRBV29-1
j_gene: TRBJ1-2
abundance: NA
d_gene: NA
CDR3aa: CSVEFAGNYGYTF
CDR3nt: TGCAGCGTTGAGTTCGCAGGCAACTATGGCTACACCTTC

v_gene: TRBV2
j_gene: TRBJ1-2
abundance: NA
d_gene: NA
CDR3aa: CASSQDQGAGYTF
CDR3nt: TGTGCCAGCAGCCAGGACCAAGGGGCCGGCTACACCTTC

v_gene: TRBV7-8
j_gene: TRBJ2-2
abundance: once
d_gene: NA
CDR3aa: CASFFANTGELFF
CDR3nt: TGTGCCAGCTTTTTCGCGAACACCGGGGAGCTGTTTTTT

v_gene: TRBV5-4
j_gene: TRBJ2-7
abundance: NA
d_gene: TRBD1
CDR3aa: CASKNGQADYEQYF
CDR3nt: TGTGCCAGCAAAAACGGACAGGCGGACTACGAGCAGTACTTC

v_gene: TRBV27
j_gene: TRBJ1-4
abundance: once
d_gene: TRBD1
CDR3aa: CACGDSGEKLFF
CDR3nt: TGTGCTTGTGGGGACAGTGGTGAAAAACTGTTTTTT